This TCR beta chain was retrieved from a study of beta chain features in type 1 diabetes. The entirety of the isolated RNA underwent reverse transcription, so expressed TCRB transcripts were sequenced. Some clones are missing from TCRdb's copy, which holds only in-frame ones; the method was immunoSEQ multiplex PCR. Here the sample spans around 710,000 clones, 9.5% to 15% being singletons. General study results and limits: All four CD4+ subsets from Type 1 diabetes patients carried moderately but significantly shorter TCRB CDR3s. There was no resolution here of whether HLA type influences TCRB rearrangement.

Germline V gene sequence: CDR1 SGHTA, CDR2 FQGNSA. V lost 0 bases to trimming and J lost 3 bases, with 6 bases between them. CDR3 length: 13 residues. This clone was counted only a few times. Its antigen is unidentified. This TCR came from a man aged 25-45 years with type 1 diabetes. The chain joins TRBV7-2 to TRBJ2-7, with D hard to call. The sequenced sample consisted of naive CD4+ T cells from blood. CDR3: CASSLADGYEQYF. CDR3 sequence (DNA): TGTGCCAGCAGCTTAGCGGACGGCTACGAGCAGTACTTC.